These 32 T cell receptor beta chains were all obtained from the same sample, sequenced in a study of shared clonotypes between healthy human individuals. Profiling relied on immunoSEQ multiplex PCR, and the TCRdb table lists in-frame clones only, not all of them. The sample contains about 2 million clones, 95% of which appear only once. Material for sequencing was naive CD4+ T cells sorted from blood. Sample subset: CD45RA+ positively selected. These receptors originate from a man aged 18 to 29 in good health.

The genes are TRBV21-1 and TRBJ2-7; the table's D call, TRBD1, was not checked against the DNA. TRBV21-1 is a listed pseudogene. This CDR3 has 14 amino acids. The CDR3 here is CAVERRGQTYEQYF. DNA of the CDR3: TGTGCCGTAGAAAGAAGGGGGCAAACCTACGAGCAGTACTTC.

The CDR3 sequence is CASSIGQINYGYTF. The CDR3 bases are TGTGCCAGCAGCATCGGACAGATTAACTATGGCTACACCTTC. V is TRBV7-9 and J is TRBJ1-2; a weak D match, TRBD1 (6 bases). Deletions cut 5 bases from V and 1 base from J, with 11 bases between. The germline gives CDR1 SEHNR, CDR2 FQNEAQ (reference sequence). The CDR3 has 14 residues.

The rearrangement links TRBV27 to TRBJ1-6; a weak D match, TRBD1 (5 bases). V lost 2 bases, J lost 2 bases, and 7 bases lay in between. In germline, CDR1 is MNHEY, CDR2 SMNVEV (reference sequence). This CDR3 comprises 15 residues. CDR3 sequence reads: CASSLGTPYNSPLHF. CDR3 DNA sequence: TGTGCCAGCAGTTTAGGGACCCCCTATAATTCACCCCTCCACTTT.

V and J are TRBV28 and TRBJ1-1, with D perhaps matching TRBD1 (5 bases). Germline V gives CDR1 MDHEN, CDR2 SYDVKM. The CDR3 spans 13 residues. The V gene lost 8 bases and the J gene lost 11 bases, with 21 bases spanning the gap. For the CDR3, the DNA is TGTGCCAGCCAAAATCCGGCGGGACGGGAGGCTTTCTTT. This translates into CASQNPAGREAFF.

The chain carries TRBV9 and TRBJ1-2; D ambiguous. V was pared by 0 bases and J by 8 bases, with 14 bases between. The V gene's germline CDR1 is SGDLS and CDR2 YYNGEE. This CDR3 is built from 14 residues. CDR3 in amino acids: CASSVGGGYGGYTF. Here the CDR3 DNA reads TGTGCCAGCAGCGTAGGTGGAGGGTACGGCGGCTACACCTTC.

The genes are TRBV21-1 and TRBJ2-6; the D call of TRBD1 is as the table states it, not checked on the DNA. TRBV21-1 constitutes a pseudogene. The length of the CDR3 is 19 residues. The CDR3 DNA is TGTGCCAGCAGCAAAGAGACAGGTCCGGGAATGGGAGGGGCCAACGTCCTGACTTTC. Amino acids: CASSKETGPGMGGANVLTF.

The rearrangement links TRBV13 to TRBJ2-5, with 10 bases matching TRBD1. The germline gives CDR1 PRHDT, CDR2 FYEKMQ (reference sequence). V was pared by 1 base and J by 4 bases, with 3 bases of the junction left unmatched. The CDR3 runs to 15 residues. Written as DNA, the CDR3 is TGTGCCAGCAGCTTAGTCGGACAGGGGGGAGAGACCCAGTACTTC. Translation gives CASSLVGQGGETQYF.

The rearrangement links TRBV7-9 to TRBJ2-3; possibly TRBD2 for D (6 bases). Trimming took off 1 base at V and 4 bases at J, with 12 bases between the two ends. The germline CDR1 and CDR2 sequences are SEHNR and FQNEAQ (reference sequence). This CDR3 has 15 residues. The CDR3 here is CASSLGLARADTQYF. In nucleotides, the CDR3 is TGTGCCAGCAGCTTAGGTCTAGCGAGGGCAGATACGCAGTATTTT.

The V call is TRBV6-5, the J call TRBJ2-7; 7 bases are shared with TRBD2. CDR3 length equals 15 residues. Unmatched junction bases numbered 10, after V lost 5 bases and J lost 3 bases. Germline CDR1 MNHEY, CDR2 SVGAGI. The CDR3 DNA reads TGTGCCAGCAGTCGAGATTTAGCGGGTGTCTACGAGCAGTACTTC. As protein: CASSRDLAGVYEQYF.

Written as DNA, the CDR3 is TGTGCCAGCAGCCCAAACGCGCCAGGGACTGGAAACACCATATATTTT. Amino acid sequence: CASSPNAPGTGNTIYF. The chain joins TRBV11-2 to TRBJ1-3, with D tentatively TRBD1 (5 bases). From germline, CDR1 is SGHAT and CDR2 FQNNGV. Trimming removed 5 bases from V and 2 bases from J, with 16 bases in between. CDR3 length equals 16 residues.

The chain joins TRBV5-1 to TRBJ2-2; D gene ambiguous. The V gene's germline CDR1 is SGHRS and CDR2 YFSETQ. The CDR3 contains 13 residues. Trimming removed 4 bases from V and 5 bases from J, with 9 bases in between. The CDR3 here is CASSPWRTGELFF. CDR3 coding DNA: TGCGCCAGCAGCCCCTGGCGTACCGGGGAGCTGTTTTTT.

The chain links TRBV19 to TRBJ2-7; TRBD1 agrees at 9 bases. This CDR3 region has 11 residues. CDR1 and CDR2 (germline): LNHDA, SQIVND (reference sequence). The ends lost 9 bases at V and 10 bases at J; junction bases unmatched: 7. The DNA for the CDR3 is TGTGCCAGCGGGACAGGGCCCCTTCAGTACTTC. This sequence encodes CASGTGPLQYF. Drawing the rest from reference TRBV19 and TRBJ2-7, the complete variable domain is DGGITQSPKYLFRKEGQNVTLSCEQNLNHDAMYWYRQDPGQGLRLIYYSQIVNDFQKGDIAEGYSVSREKKESFPLTVTSAQKNPTAFYLCASGTGPLQYFGPGTRLTVT.

The count of this clone is one. The V call is TRBV19, the J call TRBJ1-5, with a possible D match to TRBD1 (6 bases). The germline V gene has CDR1 LNHDA and CDR2 SQIVND (reference sequence). Trimming took 3 bases from V and 7 from J, leaving 13 bases between them. The CDR3 runs 14 residues. The CDR3 nucleotides read TGTGCCAGTAGTATGGAAGGGGGAAGGCAGCCCCAGCATTTT. This encodes CASSMEGGRQPQHF.

The CDR3 loop reads CASSQPGERVGPQHF. DNA of the CDR3: TGTGCCAGCTCACAACCGGGTGAACGCGTAGGGCCCCAGCATTTT. The chain couples TRBV18 to TRBJ1-5; D not certain. CDR1 KGHSH and CDR2 LQKENI come from the germline V gene. Trimming removed 4 bases at V and 9 bases at J, with 19 bases between. The CDR3 has 15 amino acids.

This chain uses TRBV2 with TRBJ1-2; possible D gene TRBD1, 5 bases. This CDR3 region has 14 residues. V lost 3 bases and J lost 6, with 14 bases in between. The germline V gene has CDR1 SNHLY and CDR2 FYNNEI. CDR3 in amino acids: CASSEGLSSDGYTF. CDR3 DNA: TGTGCCAGCAGTGAGGGACTGTCGAGCGATGGCTACACCTTC.

The rearrangement uses TRBV6-5 and TRBJ1-5, with a weak D call TRBD1 (6 bases). The CDR3 is 14 residues long. Trimming stripped 0 bases from V and 6 bases from J, with 9 bases between. Germline lookup yields CDR1 MNHEY and CDR2 SVGAGI. CDR3 sequence reads: CASSYSKGVQPQHF. The CDR3 nucleotides are TGTGCCAGCAGTTACTCGAAGGGGGTTCAGCCCCAGCATTTT.

The chain employs TRBV29-1 and TRBJ2-7; D is uncertain. CDR3 length equals 12 residues. Deletions cut 5 bases from V and 2 bases from J, with 10 bases between. CDR1 SQVTM and CDR2 ANQGSEA come from the germline V gene. CDR3 DNA: TGCAGCGTTTCTGAATACCCCTACGAGCAGTACTTC. Its translation is CSVSEYPYEQYF.

This clone was recorded only once. The rearrangement uses TRBV5-1 and TRBJ1-6; D possibly corresponds to TRBD1 (5 bases). This CDR3 has 16 residues. Trimming took 0 bases from V and 6 from J, leaving 13 bases between them. Germline CDR1 reads SGHRS; CDR2 reads YFSETQ. The CDR3 nucleotides are TGCGCCAGCAGCTTGGTTTCAGGGAGCCTTAATTCACCCCTCCACTTT. It yields the protein CASSLVSGSLNSPLHF. Using reference TRBV5-1 and TRBJ1-6 for the parts outside the CDR3, the full variable domain is KAGVTQTPRYLIKTRGQQVTLSCSPISGHRSVSWYQQTPGQGLQFLFEYFSETQRNKGNFPGRFSGRQFSNSRSEMNVSTLELGDSALYLCASSLVSGSLNSPLHFGNGTRLTVT.

V gene TRBV6-1 combines with J gene TRBJ1-2, with 10 bases aligning to TRBD1. Trimming cost V 3 bases and J 7 bases; bases outside gene matches: 11. The CDR3 runs to 16 residues. Germline V gene data show CDR1 as MNHNS and CDR2 as SASEGT. CDR3 loop: CASSDQGGQGQAGYTF. Written as DNA, the CDR3 is TGTGCCAGCAGTGACCAAGGGGGACAGGGGCAGGCTGGCTACACCTTC.

V and J are TRBV30 and TRBJ1-2; D is possibly TRBD1 (5 bases). Trimming stripped 2 bases from V and 1 base from J, with 26 bases between. CDR3 size: 19 residues. Germline V lookup: CDR1 GTSNPN, CDR2 SVGIG (reference sequence). CDR3 bases: TGTGCCTGGAGTAACGGGAGGGGCCGGGTAATGCTCCGTAACTATGGCTACACCTTC. This gives the protein CAWSNGRGRVMLRNYGYTF.

As to this clone: This specimen includes other DNA sequences encoding the same CDR3. J is TRBJ2-7 and V is TRBV5-1; possible D gene TRBD2, 5 bases. V was cut by 0 bases and J by 0 bases, with 10 bases left in between. CDR1 SGHRS and CDR2 YFSETQ come from the germline V gene. CDR3 length equals 15 residues. CDR3 region: CASSLDSGSSYEQYF. CDR3 coding DNA: TGCGCCAGCAGCTTGGATTCGGGGTCCTCCTACGAGCAGTACTTC.

For this clone: Germline and junction disagree at one end, which may indicate a read error. The chain carries TRBV7-7 and TRBJ2-5; TRBD2 matches at 10 bases. CDR1 is SSHAT and CDR2 is FNYEAQ in the germline V gene (reference sequence). This CDR3 comprises 14 residues. The DNA of the CDR3 is TGTGCTAGCAGCACTAGCGGGGTACAAGAGACCCAGTACTTC. Residues: CASSTSGVQETQYF. Looking up the rest from reference TRBV7-7 and TRBJ2-5 gives the full variable domain: GAGVSQSPRYKVTKRGQDVTLRCDPISSHATLYWYQQALGQGPEFLTYFNYEAQPDKSGLPSDRFSAERPEGSISTLTIQRTEQRDSAMYRCASSTSGVQETQYFGPGTRLLVL.

The chain recombines TRBV7-2 with TRBJ2-1; TRBD2 matches 8 bases. V dropped 11 bases and J dropped 7; count of bases not matched to a gene: 16. CDR3 length equals 15 residues. Germline V CDR1 and CDR2: SGHTA, FQGNSA. CDR3 residues: CAWHTGAGGSNEQFF. The DNA of the CDR3 is TGTGCCTGGCATACCGGGGCGGGAGGCTCAAATGAGCAGTTCTTC.

The V gene is TRBV7-2, the J gene TRBJ1-2, with a possible D match to TRBD1 (5 bases). The CDR3 extends over 15 amino acids. CDR1 and CDR2 from the germline V gene are SGHTA and FQGNSA. The V end was cut by 1 base, the J end by 3 bases, with 12 bases between. The CDR3, as DNA: TGTGCCAGCAGCTTAGTAGGCCAGGGTTACTATGGCTACACCTTC. It encodes CASSLVGQGYYGYTF.

This clone was recorded once. The gene calls are TRBV6-5 and TRBJ1-1, with 7 positions matching TRBD1. The V and J ends lost 6 bases and 6 bases, in that order; junction bases with no gene match: 10. Germline lookup yields CDR1 MNHEY and CDR2 SVGAGI. This CDR3 region has 14 residues. CDR3 amino acids: CASRRQGRVAEAFF. In DNA form, the CDR3 reads TGTGCCAGCAGGCGACAGGGTCGGGTCGCTGAAGCTTTCTTT.

CDR3 in amino acids: CASSQGGKGEKLFF. CDR3 DNA sequence: TGTGCCAGCAGCCAAGGGGGGAAGGGTGAAAAACTGTTTTTT. This chain connects TRBV14 to TRBJ1-4; TRBD1 is a possible D gene (5 bases). CDR1 is SGHDN, CDR2 FVKESK, per germline. CDR3 length: 14 amino acids. With 1 base removed from V and 7 bases from J, the gap between germline ends came to 10 bases.

The chain uses TRBV19 and TRBJ2-7; TRBD1 matches at 7 bases. Germline V gene data show CDR1 as LNHDA and CDR2 as SQIVND (reference sequence). CDR3 length: 14 amino acids. V lost 4 bases, J lost 1 base, and 4 bases stayed unmatched. The CDR3 region is CASSKGATSYEQYF. In DNA form, the CDR3 reads TGTGCCAGTAGTAAGGGGGCTACGTCCTACGAGCAGTACTTC.

The chain combines TRBV27 with TRBJ2-5; TRBD2 matches 10 bases. CDR1 MNHEY and CDR2 SMNVEV come from the germline V gene (reference sequence). The CDR3 runs 16 residues. Losses at the gene ends were 5 bases for V and 3 bases for J; bases not matched to a gene: 9. CDR3: CASSQVALAGEETQYF. The CDR3 region has the DNA TGTGCCAGCAGTCAAGTCGCGCTAGCGGGGGAAGAGACCCAGTACTTC.

The chain combines TRBV27 with TRBJ2-3; 9 bases are a match to TRBD2. The J segment lost 6 bases and the V segment lost 2 bases, leaving 6 bases of the junction unmatched. CDR3 length: 15 amino acids. Germline CDR1 and CDR2: MNHEY and SMNVEV (reference sequence). The CDR3, as DNA: TGTGCCAGCAGTTTAGGGGGACTAGCCGTCGATACGCAGTATTTT. This sequence encodes CASSLGGLAVDTQYF.

The gene calls are TRBV5-1 and TRBJ2-1; 13 bases agree with TRBD2. V was clipped by 5 bases and J by 4 bases; unmatched bases: 6. The CDR3 spans 16 residues. Germline V CDR1 and CDR2: SGHRS, YFSETQ. The CDR3: CASSRTSGGIYNEQFF. The CDR3 bases are TGCGCCAGCAGTAGGACTAGCGGGGGAATATACAATGAGCAGTTCTTC.

Regarding this clone: The junction shows a germline mismatch at one end, possibly a read error. The chain combines TRBV4-3 with TRBJ2-1; D possibly matches TRBD1 or TRBD2 (6 bases each). CDR3 length: 16 residues. Germline V gene sequence: CDR1 LGHNA, CDR2 YSLEER. CDR3 nucleotide sequence: TGCGCCGGCAGCCAAGATCCGGAGGGACACAACAATGAGCAGTTCTTC. Amino acid sequence: CAGSQDPEGHNNEQFF.

V gene TRBV28 combines with J gene TRBJ1-5, with a possible D match to TRBD1 (5 bases). Germline V gene lookup returns CDR1 MDHEN and CDR2 SYDVKM. With 2 bases removed from V and 6 bases from J, the gap between germline ends came to 14 bases. The CDR3 contains 15 residues. The CDR3, as DNA: TGTGCCAGCAGTTTAGGTCCCGGGACCATTCAGCCCCAGCATTTT. It yields the protein CASSLGPGTIQPQHF.